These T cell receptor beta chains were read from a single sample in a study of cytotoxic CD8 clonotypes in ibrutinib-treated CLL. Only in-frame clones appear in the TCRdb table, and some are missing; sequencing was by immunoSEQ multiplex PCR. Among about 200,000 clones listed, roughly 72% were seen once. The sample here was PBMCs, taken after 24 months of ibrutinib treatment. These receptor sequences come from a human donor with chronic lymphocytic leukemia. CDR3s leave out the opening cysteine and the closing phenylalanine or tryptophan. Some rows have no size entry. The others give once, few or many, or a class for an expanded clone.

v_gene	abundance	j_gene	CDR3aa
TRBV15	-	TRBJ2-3	ATSRDQFWRGYTDTQY
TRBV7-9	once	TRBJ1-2	ASNSLSASYGYT
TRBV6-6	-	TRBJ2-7	ASSTRRTSGREQY
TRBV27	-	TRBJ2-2	ASSLQGVPGELF
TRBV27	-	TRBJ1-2	ASSFGAAAGYGYT
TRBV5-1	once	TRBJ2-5	ASSKGQGTNQETQY
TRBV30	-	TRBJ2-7	AFDLTLQSYEQY
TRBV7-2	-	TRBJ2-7	ASSSSGGPDWEQY
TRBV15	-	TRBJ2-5	ATSRGEPGLAGLYQETQY
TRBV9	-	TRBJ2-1	ASSVSGLAERGDYNEQF
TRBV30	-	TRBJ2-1	AWRSRGNPYNEQF
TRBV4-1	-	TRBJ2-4	ASSQDPISGRVIAKNIQY
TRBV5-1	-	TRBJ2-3	ASSLVQAVTDTQY
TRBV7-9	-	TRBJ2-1	ASSYSRQYNEQF
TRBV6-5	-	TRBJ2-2	ASSYVVAGSGELF